One T cell receptor beta chain is described in this entry. No antigen is known for it. Sequencing used immunoSEQ multiplex PCR; TCRdb keeps in-frame clones, though not all of them. The table lists around 14,000 clones, 65% to 85% of them singletons. CDR1 and CDR2 from the germline V gene are SGDLS and YYNGEE. V shed 2 bases and J shed 8 bases, with 19 bases lying between them. CDR3 length equals 15 residues. The sample originates from a study of PD-1 blockade in classical Hodgkin lymphoma. The study, taken as a whole, reports: Patients with an early start, nivolumab under 1 year after ASCT, were excluded. Possible causes of repertoire differences, disease activity or prior therapy, remain undefined.

All the patients suffered relapse after autologous stem cell transplantation, and brentuximab vedotin exposure differed. The chain carries TRBV9 and TRBJ1-2; weak D call: TRBD1 (6 bases). The source of this sequence is a human donor with classical Hodgkin lymphoma. The sequences come from peripheral blood mononuclear cells (PBMCs), collected before the second cycle of nivolumab. The CDR3 nucleotides are TGTGCCAGCAGCGTCGAAGTACAGGGCCTGGGAGGCTACACCTTC. Protein: CASSVEVQGLGGYTF.